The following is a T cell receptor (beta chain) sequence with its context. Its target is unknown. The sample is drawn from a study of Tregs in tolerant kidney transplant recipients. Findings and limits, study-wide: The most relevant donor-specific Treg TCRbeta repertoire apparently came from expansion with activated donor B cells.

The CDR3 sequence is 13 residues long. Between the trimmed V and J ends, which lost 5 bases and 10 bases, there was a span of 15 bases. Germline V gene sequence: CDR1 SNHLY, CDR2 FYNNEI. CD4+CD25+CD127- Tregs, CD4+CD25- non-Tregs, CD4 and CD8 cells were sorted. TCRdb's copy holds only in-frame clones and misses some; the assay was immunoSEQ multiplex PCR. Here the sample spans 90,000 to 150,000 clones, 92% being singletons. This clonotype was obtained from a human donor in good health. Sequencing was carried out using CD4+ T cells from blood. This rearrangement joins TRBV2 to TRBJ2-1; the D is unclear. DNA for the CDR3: TGTGCCAGCAGTTATATCATGGCTTCCGAGCAGTTCTTC. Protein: CASSYIMASEQFF.